The 29 T cell receptor beta chains below all came from one sample that was sequenced in a study of blood T cell repertoires in COVID-19. Here immunoSEQ multiplex PCR was the method, and the copy in TCRdb shows in-frame clones only, minus some. Among 250,000 to 350,000 clones listed, over 75% were seen once. The specimen sequenced was peripheral blood. These receptors were obtained from an older woman with acute or convalescent COVID-19.

The chain is built from TRBV5-4 and TRBJ2-3, with TRBD2 as a possible D gene (6 bases). Germline V gene data show CDR1 as SGHNT and CDR2 as YYREEE (reference sequence). V shed 4 bases and J shed 4 bases, with 10 bases lying between them. The CDR3 spans 13 residues. The CDR3 loop reads CASSTRGSDTQYF. The DNA of the CDR3 is TGTGCCAGCAGCACCCGGGGGTCAGATACGCAGTATTTT.

The V call is TRBV4-3, the J call TRBJ2-2, with 7 bases aligning to TRBD2. Germline V CDR1 and CDR2: LGHNA, YSLEER. The CDR3 has 17 residues. Losses at the gene ends were 4 bases for V and 5 bases for J; bases not matched to a gene: 13. The CDR3 region has the DNA TGCGCCAGCAGCCCGGAAGCACTAGCGAAGTTTACCGGGGAGCTGTTTTTT. This translates into CASSPEALAKFTGELFF.

To note about this clone: This same CDR3 is encoded by further DNA sequences in the sample. V is TRBV5-5 and J is TRBJ2-7; maybe TRBD1 (6 bases). Germline CDR1 and CDR2: SGHKS and YYEKEE (reference sequence). CDR3 length: 13 amino acids. V lost 0 bases to trimming and J lost 3 bases, with 7 bases between them. This chain's CDR3 is CASSLGQVYEQYF. The CDR3 DNA reads as TGTGCCAGCAGCTTGGGACAGGTCTACGAGCAGTACTTC.

This clone was picked up a small number of times. At the DNA level, this CDR3 is encoded by other sequences in the same sample as well. CDR3 DNA sequence: TGTGCCAGCAGCCCGACAGGGGGAAATCAGCCCCAGCATTTT. Amino acid sequence: CASSPTGGNQPQHF. The chain couples TRBV7-9 to TRBJ1-5; TRBD1 matches at 9 bases. In germline, CDR1 is SEHNR, CDR2 FQNEAQ (reference sequence). The CDR3 has 14 amino acids. The V gene end was trimmed by 5 bases and the J gene end by 4 bases; junction bases not matched to a gene: 3.

J is TRBJ1-2 and V is TRBV27; 9 positions agree with TRBD1. CDR1 is MNHEY and CDR2 is SMNVEV in the germline V gene (reference sequence). The CDR3 runs 15 residues. With 5 bases clipped from V and 4 bases from J, the junction kept 8 bases outside the gene matches. The CDR3 coding sequence is TGTGCCAGCAGTCCTGGGACAGGGCCAGGCTATGGCTACACCTTC. It is translated as CASSPGTGPGYGYTF.

The gene calls are TRBV7-9 and TRBJ1-4; no clear D gene. Germline assignment: CDR1 SEHNR and CDR2 FQNEAQ (reference sequence). The CDR3 sequence is 17 residues long. V was cut by 0 bases and J by 1 base, with 12 bases left in between. CDR3 sequence reads: CASSLARAGVTNEKLFF. CDR3 sequence (DNA): TGTGCCAGCAGCTTAGCCCGCGCCGGAGTAACTAATGAAAAACTGTTTTTT.

The chain carries TRBV19 and TRBJ1-3, with D unclear. This CDR3 is 14 amino acids long. Germline V CDR1 and CDR2: LNHDA, SQIVND (reference sequence). Trimming pared 0 bases from V and 0 bases from J, leaving 3 bases between. As DNA, the CDR3 is TGTGCCAGTAGTATAGACGGCTCTGGAAACACCATATATTTT. This sequence encodes CASSIDGSGNTIYF.

The J gene is TRBJ1-2, the V gene TRBV5-6; no clear D gene. The CDR3 consists of 15 residues. Germline V gene lookup returns CDR1 SGHDT and CDR2 YYEEEE. V gave up 0 bases and J gave up 6 bases, with 15 bases separating them. CDR3 loop: CASSLGAGWVDGYTF. In DNA, the CDR3 is TGTGCCAGCAGCTTGGGCGCAGGTTGGGTGGATGGCTACACCTTC.

The chain links TRBV6-1 to TRBJ1-3; 9 positions agree with TRBD1. Germline V gene lookup returns CDR1 MNHNS and CDR2 SASEGT. CDR3 size: 15 residues. V trimming: 3 bases; J trimming: 7 bases; junction bases outside the gene matches: 7. The CDR3 is CASSDGTGSWNTIYF. The CDR3 nucleotides are TGTGCCAGCAGTGACGGGACAGGGTCATGGAACACCATATATTTT.

This sequence joins TRBV5-1 and TRBJ2-7; weak D call: TRBD1 (5 bases). There are 15 residues in the CDR3. V was cut by 0 bases and J by 2 bases, with 12 bases left in between. In germline, CDR1 is SGHRS, CDR2 YFSETQ. CDR3 residues: CASSLGAGSTYEQYF. DNA of the CDR3: TGCGCCAGCAGCTTGGGAGCAGGGTCAACCTACGAGCAGTACTTC.

This clone has only one observation. V and J are TRBV5-4 and TRBJ2-3; maybe TRBD1 (5 bases). The CDR3 has 13 residues. V was shortened by 4 bases and J by 1 base, with 7 bases between the two germline ends. Germline V lookup: CDR1 SGHNT, CDR2 YYREEE (reference sequence). DNA of the CDR3: TGTGCCAGCAGCGCACAGGGCACAGATACGCAGTATTTT. Its translation is CASSAQGTDTQYF.

The chain couples TRBV15 to TRBJ1-3; D is possibly TRBD1 (5 bases). V shed 0 bases and J shed 7 bases, with 16 bases lying between them. This CDR3 comprises 16 residues. The V gene's germline CDR1 is LNHNV and CDR2 YYDKDF (reference sequence). The CDR3 sequence: CATSRELAGKLNTIYF. As DNA, the CDR3 is TGTGCCACCAGCAGAGAATTGGCAGGGAAATTGAACACCATATATTTT.

The chain combines TRBV28 with TRBJ1-1; 7 bases line up with TRBD1. Germline CDR1 reads MDHEN; CDR2 reads SYDVKM. CDR3 length equals 14 residues. The junction had 2 bases not matched to a gene; V was cut back by 3 bases and J by 1 base. The CDR3 loop is CASSFGTANTEAFF. CDR3 coding DNA: TGTGCCAGCAGTTTCGGGACAGCGAACACTGAAGCTTTCTTT. The variable domain in full, completed from reference TRBV28 and TRBJ1-1, reads DVKVTQSSRYLVKRTGEKVFLECVQDMDHENMFWYRQDPGLGLRLIYFSYDVKMKEKGDIPEGYSVSREKKERFSLILESASTNQTSMYLCASSFGTANTEAFFGQGTRLTVV.

The chain uses TRBV27 and TRBJ2-7; 7 nucleotides align to TRBD1. CDR3 length: 14 amino acids. V was clipped by 4 bases and J by 0 bases; unmatched bases: 3. Per germline, CDR1 MNHEY and CDR2 SMNVEV (reference sequence). For the CDR3, the DNA is TGTGCCAGCAGTTACACAGGGGTCTCCTACGAGCAGTACTTC. Translated, it gives CASSYTGVSYEQYF.

The chain links TRBV10-1 to TRBJ1-2, with TRBD1 identical over 8 bases. The ends lost 6 bases at V and 0 bases at J; junction bases unmatched: 3. Looked up from germline, CDR1 is WNHNN and CDR2 is SYGVQD (reference sequence). The CDR3 extends over 14 amino acids. CDR3 loop: CASRTQGANYGYTF. CDR3 coding DNA: TGCGCCAGCAGGACACAGGGGGCTAACTATGGCTACACCTTC.

The V call is TRBV9, the J call TRBJ2-1; tentatively, D is TRBD1 (6 bases). The CDR3 has 15 amino acids. In germline, CDR1 is SGDLS, CDR2 YYNGEE. V dropped 3 bases and J dropped 4 bases, with 14 bases sitting between them. In DNA, the CDR3 is TGTGCCAGCAGCGAGGGTCCCGGACAGTACAATGAGCAGTTCTTC. Protein sequence: CASSEGPGQYNEQFF.

This chain uses TRBV7-7 with TRBJ2-3, with TRBD1 matching over 8 bases. Germline V gene lookup returns CDR1 SSHAT and CDR2 FNYEAQ (reference sequence). The length of the CDR3 is 16 residues. V shed 2 bases, J shed 5 bases, and the junction held 9 bases outside the gene matches. The chain's CDR3 is CASSLRRTGSGDTQYF. The CDR3 DNA reads TGTGCCAGCAGCTTACGACGGACAGGGTCGGGAGATACGCAGTATTTT.

The chain links TRBV6-2 or TRBV6-3 to TRBJ2-1; maybe TRBD1 (6 bases). The length of the CDR3 is 18 residues. V was clipped by 5 bases and J by 0 bases, with 20 bases between them. In germline, CDR1 is MNHEY, CDR2 SVGEGT. The CDR3 sequence: CASSRSIQGTSSYNEQFF. The CDR3 coding sequence is TGTGCCAGCAGTCGGAGTATTCAGGGGACCAGCTCCTACAATGAGCAGTTCTTC.

The chain employs TRBV28 and TRBJ1-6; D call uncertain. The CDR3 has 14 residues. V was trimmed by 6 bases and J by 12 bases, leaving 18 bases between them. Germline loops: CDR1 MDHEN, CDR2 SYDVKM. The CDR3, as DNA: TGTGCCAGCAGGCGACTAGTGGAGTTTGGACCCCTCCACTTT. As protein: CASRRLVEFGPLHF. The full variable domain, in which reference TRBV28 and TRBJ1-6 provide the parts outside the CDR3, is DVKVTQSSRYLVKRTGEKVFLECVQDMDHENMFWYRQDPGLGLRLIYFSYDVKMKEKGDIPEGYSVSREKKERFSLILESASTNQTSMYLCASRRLVEFGPLHFGNGTRLTVT.

The rearrangement uses TRBV7-6 and TRBJ1-5; 7 nucleotides align to TRBD1. Per the germline V gene, CDR1 is SGHVS and CDR2 is FNYEAQ. The trim removed 5 bases at V and 9 bases at J, leaving 13 bases unmatched. The CDR3 loop spans 15 amino acids. CDR3 bases: TGTGCCAGCAGCCCCGCCGAGGGACAGAAGAGGCCCCAGCATTTT. Translating it yields CASSPAEGQKRPQHF.

The chain joins TRBV18 to TRBJ2-5, with 8 bases aligning to TRBD2. The germline V gene has CDR1 KGHSH and CDR2 LQKENI. V lost 3 bases, J lost 4 bases, and 7 bases stayed unmatched. This CDR3 is built from 15 residues. The CDR3, as DNA: TGTGCCAGCTCACCCGTAAGCGGGAGCAGAGAGACCCAGTACTTC. This sequence encodes CASSPVSGSRETQYF. The complete variable domain, with remaining parts taken from reference TRBV18 and TRBJ2-5, reads NAGVMQNPRHLVRRRGQEARLRCSPMKGHSHVYWYRQLPEEGLKFMVYLQKENIIDESGMPKERFSAEFPKEGPSILRIQQVVRGDSAAYFCASSPVSGSRETQYFGPGTRLLVL.

This rearrangement joins TRBV27 to TRBJ1-1; TRBD1 matches at 7 bases. Germline CDR1 MNHEY, CDR2 SMNVEV (reference sequence). The ends lost 1 base at V and 7 bases at J; junction bases unmatched: 6. There are 14 residues in the CDR3. Here the CDR3 DNA reads TGTGCCAGCAGTTTATATCGACAGGGAGATGAAGCTTTCTTT. This gives the protein CASSLYRQGDEAFF.

The rearrangement uses TRBV10-3 and TRBJ1-1, with a weak D call TRBD1 (5 bases). Germline CDR1 reads ENHRY; CDR2 reads SYGVKD. The CDR3 length is 13 residues. The V end lost 10 bases, the J end lost 3 bases, and 15 bases lay between the germline ends. The CDR3 sequence is CATGYGGDTEAFF. The CDR3 nucleotides are TGTGCCACCGGGTACGGAGGGGACACTGAAGCTTTCTTT.

The chain uses TRBV19 and TRBJ1-5, with D maybe TRBD1 (5 bases). Germline V gene sequence: CDR1 LNHDA, CDR2 SQIVND (reference sequence). The V and J ends lost 5 bases and 7 bases respectively, with 21 bases between them. The length of the CDR3 is 16 residues. The CDR3: CASSPQGGVTGQPQHF. The CDR3 DNA reads TGTGCCAGTAGTCCCCAAGGAGGGGTCACGGGACAGCCCCAGCATTTT.

The chain carries TRBV5-1 and TRBJ2-3, with 7 bases aligning to TRBD1. Germline values: CDR1 SGHRS, CDR2 YFSETQ. The CDR3 has 14 amino acids. With V trimmed by 4 bases and J by 3 bases, 5 bases remained unmatched. CDR3 amino acids: CASSLATGTDTQYF. The CDR3 DNA sequence: TGCGCCAGCAGCCTCGCGACAGGGACAGATACGCAGTATTTT.

There are a few counts of this clone. The chain recombines TRBV5-5 with TRBJ1-1, with 8 bases aligning to TRBD1. Trimming at V came to 0 bases and at J to 0 bases, leaving 4 bases not matched to a gene. Germline V CDR1 and CDR2: SGHKS, YYEKEE (reference sequence). The CDR3 extends over 16 amino acids. CDR3 coding DNA: TGTGCCAGCAGCTTGGCCCGGGACAGGTTGAACACTGAAGCTTTCTTT. This gives the protein CASSLARDRLNTEAFF.

This clone was seen a single time. The gene calls are TRBV7-9 and TRBJ1-2; 7 bases are a match to TRBD1. The CDR3 totals 15 residues. The V gene's germline CDR1 is SEHNR and CDR2 FQNEAQ (reference sequence). With V trimmed by 10 bases and J by 3 bases, 14 bases remained unmatched. DNA of the CDR3: TGTGCCATACTGTTCGAGACAGGGAAGGACTATGGCTACACCTTC. As protein: CAILFETGKDYGYTF.

This clone was observed once. The chain combines TRBV6-5 with TRBJ2-7; TRBD1 aligns across 8 bases. CDR1 is MNHEY, CDR2 SVGAGI, per germline. The CDR3 contains 14 residues. The V and J ends lost 8 bases and 5 bases, in that order; junction bases with no gene match: 11. CDR3 coding DNA: TGTGCCAGCCAGATTGGACAGGGCGGCCACGAGCAGTACTTC. It yields the protein CASQIGQGGHEQYF.

The gene calls are TRBV7-2 and TRBJ2-1; TRBD1 agrees at 9 bases. The V gene end was trimmed by 4 bases and the J gene end by 5 bases; junction bases not matched to a gene: 12. CDR3 size: 17 residues. The V gene's germline CDR1 is SGHTA and CDR2 FQGNSA. The CDR3 region is CASSSRPPGQGNNEQFF. The DNA of the CDR3 is TGTGCCAGCAGCTCTCGACCTCCGGGACAGGGTAACAATGAGCAGTTCTTC.